This is a list of T cell receptor beta chains from one sample in a study of identical twins. TCRdb re-called the 5' RACE reads through MiXCR, storing one row per CDR3 protein. The data contain approximately 500,000 distinct CDR3 sequences, about 24% of them seen just once; the ten biggest clones take up 2.5% to 3.5%. These same data were also listed under a study on T cells expressing NK-cell markers.

The sequenced sample was CD4+ T cells sorted from blood. These receptors were taken from a young woman in good health. The CDR3 runs from the conserved cysteine through the conserved F or W. Clone size is shown for a subset of rows, as once, few, many or a class of expanded clone.

V gene	clone size	J gene	CDR3 length	CDR3 protein
TRBV5-1	NA	TRBJ2-7	14	CASSPRGVGNEQYF
TRBV12-3/TRBV12-4	NA	TRBJ2-3	16	CASKNRLAGGLDTQYF
TRBV5-1	few	TRBJ2-3	14	CASSWDTSTDTQYF
TRBV11-1	once	TRBJ2-1	18	CATRERFGRGGSYNEQFF
TRBV9	once	TRBJ2-7	13	CASSVNLDYEQYF
TRBV6-1	NA	TRBJ2-1	15	CASSATSGGAGEQFF
TRBV20-1	NA	TRBJ2-5	14	CSALSGRAAETQYF
TRBV10-3	few	TRBJ1-6	12	CAISGSQGALHF
TRBV3-1	NA	TRBJ2-7	14	CASSYLAVSYEQYF
TRBV9	NA	TRBJ2-3	14	CASSVALGWDTQYF
TRBV7-2	few	TRBJ1-6	15	CASSGGGARNSPLHF
TRBV29-1	NA	TRBJ2-5	13	CSARRGDGETQYF
TRBV10-3	few	TRBJ2-5	14	CAIKADRDEETQYF
TRBV5-1	few	TRBJ2-1	14	CASSLERANNEQFF
TRBV7-9	many	TRBJ2-3	13	CASGGTSTDTQYF
TRBV10-2	NA	TRBJ1-5	15	CASRGQGGRNQPQHF
TRBV20-1	NA	TRBJ2-1	14	CSALGTSGNNEQFF
TRBV6-2/TRBV6-3	few	TRBJ2-7	16	CASSYSPGLASYEQYF
TRBV10-3	many	TRBJ2-3	11	CAISEGHTQYF
TRBV4-3	NA	TRBJ1-2	16	CASSHAGTKGNYGYTF
TRBV2	NA	TRBJ1-1	15	CASRSSGGKSTEAFF
TRBV7-2	NA	TRBJ1-5	15	CASSLVGLANQPQHF
TRBV11-2	NA	TRBJ2-1	18	CASSTPTVRGGWYNEQFF
TRBV10-3	few	TRBJ1-4	14	CAISEGTGNEKLFF
TRBV7-9	few	TRBJ2-1	17	CAYRGTGGRVSYNEQFF
TRBV3-1	many	TRBJ1-2	14	CASSPYQGTYGYTF
TRBV6-6	few	TRBJ1-5	13	CASSPFLYQPQHF
TRBV27	NA	TRBJ2-5	15	CASSSGQAYQETQYF
TRBV20-1	few	TRBJ2-1	14	CSAPPGGGRREQFF
TRBV6-1	NA	TRBJ2-2	14	CASNLSGTSGELFF
TRBV11-1	few	TRBJ2-1	19	CASSLGTDEKVRIYNEQFF
TRBV5-1	NA	TRBJ1-1	15	CASSLAGYGNTEAFF
TRBV5-1	NA	TRBJ1-1	14	CASSSGLRNTEAFF
TRBV29-1	NA	TRBJ1-5	12	CSAGVSNQPQHF
TRBV24-1	few	TRBJ2-1	17	CATSEGWGTSGSNEQFF
TRBV29-1	NA	TRBJ2-7	12	CSVARDLGEQYF
TRBV6-5	few	TRBJ2-1	16	CASSYSRTGRYNEQFF
TRBV20-1	NA	TRBJ2-1	13	CSAWLAGKNEQFF
TRBV2	few	TRBJ2-3	15	CASSEEAVRTDTQYF
TRBV7-2	once	TRBJ2-7	13	CASSSDRSGWQYF
TRBV6-2/TRBV6-3	NA	TRBJ2-6	14	CASRRSTGANVLTF
TRBV5-1	NA	TRBJ2-1	14	CASSLLQKYNEQFF
TRBV5-1	NA	TRBJ2-2	15	CASSTNGPQFGELFF
TRBV18	NA	TRBJ2-2	16	CASSSTGGMNTGELFF
TRBV5-1	NA	TRBJ2-7	14	CASGGSHKSYEQYF
TRBV5-1	few	TRBJ2-2	16	CATRTSGSWNGGELFF
TRBV5-1	NA	TRBJ2-1	14	CASASLSGGNEQFF
TRBV7-2	few	TRBJ2-2	15	CASTLRDFSTGELFF
TRBV7-6	NA	TRBJ2-1	16	CASSFEGGTTYNEQFF
TRBV12-2	once	TRBJ2-7	23	CASRFEIPKARWRNPYLHYEQYF
TRBV29-1	many	TRBJ2-3	14	CSVDGTGGTDTQYF